The next 30 T cell receptor beta chains were all read from a single sample in a study of blood T cell repertoires in COVID-19. Libraries were prepared by immunoSEQ multiplex PCR; TCRdb keeps only in-frame clonotypes and omits some of them. The data show a few hundred thousand clones, with around nine tenths seen just once and roughly 1.7% held by the top ten. The sequencing input was PBMCs or T cells enriched from blood (not recorded which). These receptors were taken from a woman between 45 and 60 years old who had recovered from COVID-19.

The rearrangement links TRBV5-5 to TRBJ2-6; possible D gene TRBD1, 6 bases. CDR3 length: 18 amino acids. CDR1 and CDR2 from the germline V gene are SGHKS and YYEKEE (reference sequence). V shed 2 bases and J shed 0 bases, with 15 bases lying between them. The CDR3 loop reads CASSFNFDRPSGANVLTF. Here the CDR3 DNA reads TGTGCCAGCAGCTTCAATTTTGACAGGCCCTCTGGGGCCAACGTCCTGACTTTC.

The chain employs TRBV6-5 and TRBJ1-1; D uncertain. V was trimmed by 7 bases and J by 2 bases, leaving 14 bases between them. Germline V CDR1 and CDR2: MNHEY, SVGAGI. The CDR3 sequence is 14 residues long. The CDR3 sequence: CASTPLGPNTEAFF. CDR3 nucleotide sequence: TGTGCCAGCACACCGCTAGGCCCTAACACTGAAGCTTTCTTT.

The chain employs TRBV19 and TRBJ2-2, with 7 bases identical to TRBD2. CDR3 length: 15 residues. V shed 2 bases and J 6 bases; nucleotides not matched to a gene: 6. Germline V CDR1 and CDR2: LNHDA, SQIVND (reference sequence). The DNA of the CDR3 is TGTGCCAGTAGTATAAGCGGCAGCGGGGCCGGGGAGCTGTTTTTT. The encoded protein is CASSISGSGAGELFF.

The genes are TRBV6-2 or TRBV6-3 and TRBJ2-3; 11 positions agree with TRBD2. This CDR3 is 17 amino acids long. The germline gives CDR1 MNHEY, CDR2 SVGEGT. V lost 3 bases to trimming and J lost 5 bases; unmatched junction nucleotides: 10. As DNA, the CDR3 is TGTGCCAGCAGTTATCCCGGTAGCGGGAGGGCCATAGATACGCAGTATTTT. This gives the protein CASSYPGSGRAIDTQYF.

This rearrangement joins TRBV29-1 to TRBJ2-7; D is uncertain. The germline V gene encodes CDR1 SQVTM and CDR2 ANQGSEA. Trimming took 0 bases from V and 4 from J, leaving 7 bases between them. This CDR3 has 12 residues. CDR3 DNA sequence: TGCAGCGTTGAAGAACCCGGGTACGAGCAGTACTTC. This translates into CSVEEPGYEQYF.

V and J are TRBV14 and TRBJ2-1; the match to TRBD1 covers 8 bases. The CDR3 is made up of 16 amino acids. Trimming at V came to 6 bases and at J to 6 bases, leaving 13 bases not matched to a gene. In germline, CDR1 is SGHDN, CDR2 FVKESK. CDR3 in DNA: TGTGCCAGCAGTCACCCGTCGGACAGGGCTCTCAATGAGCAGTTCTTC. Translating gives CASSHPSDRALNEQFF.

The rearrangement joins TRBV5-5 to TRBJ2-1, with 7 positions matching TRBD2. The CDR3 runs to 13 residues. V lost 1 base to trimming and J lost 8 bases; unmatched junction nucleotides: 3. CDR1 is SGHKS and CDR2 is YYEKEE in the germline V gene (reference sequence). The CDR3 sequence is CASSLPSGDEQFF. CDR3 nucleotide sequence: TGTGCCAGCAGCTTGCCTAGCGGCGATGAGCAGTTCTTC.

This clone was seen only once. V and J are TRBV4-1 and TRBJ1-2, with D unclear. The CDR3 runs to 15 residues. Germline loops: CDR1 MGHRA, CDR2 YSYEKL. V lost 3 bases, J lost 7 bases, and 18 bases lay in between. CDR3 residues: CASSQPGKQLTGYTF. DNA of the CDR3: TGCGCCAGCAGCCAGCCCGGGAAACAGTTGACTGGCTACACCTTC.

The chain links TRBV7-9 to TRBJ1-2, with D possibly being TRBD1 (6 bases). The CDR3 consists of 16 residues. V was cut by 4 bases and J by 4 bases, with 19 bases left in between. Germline loops: CDR1 SEHNR, CDR2 FQNEAQ (reference sequence). The CDR3 loop reads CASSSYREGNVYGYTF. The CDR3 DNA reads as TGTGCCAGCAGCTCCTACAGGGAAGGGAATGTCTATGGCTACACCTTC.

V is TRBV9 and J is TRBJ2-1, with D possibly matching TRBD1 (6 bases). CDR1 is SGDLS and CDR2 is YYNGEE in the germline V gene. The CDR3 consists of 15 residues. V was trimmed by 0 bases and J by 3 bases, leaving 10 bases between them. The CDR3 sequence: CASSVGGQIYNEQFF. The CDR3 DNA is TGTGCCAGCAGCGTAGGTGGACAGATCTACAATGAGCAGTTCTTC.

J is TRBJ2-5 and V is TRBV19; 8 nucleotides match TRBD2. Germline CDR1 is LNHDA and CDR2 is SQIVND (reference sequence). The CDR3 runs to 12 residues. The ends lost 11 bases at V and 13 bases at J; junction bases unmatched: 15. CDR3 protein: CASQSVAGRSYF. The CDR3 bases are TGTGCCTCCCAATCCGTAGCGGGGAGGTCGTACTTC.

J is TRBJ2-1 and V is TRBV20-1; D not resolved. This CDR3 comprises 11 residues. Trimming stripped 2 bases from V and 6 bases from J, with 5 bases between. Germline V lookup: CDR1 DFQATT, CDR2 SNEGSKA (reference sequence). The CDR3 loop is CSARRSNEQFF. The CDR3, as DNA: TGCAGTGCTAGACGTAGCAATGAGCAGTTCTTC.

The V gene is TRBV7-2, the J gene TRBJ1-3, with D perhaps TRBD1 (5 bases). The CDR3 runs to 15 residues. Germline V gene sequence: CDR1 SGHTA, CDR2 FQGNSA. Trimming removed 1 base at V and 1 base at J, with 8 bases between. CDR3 nucleotide sequence: TGTGCCAGCAGCTTAGAGCGGGGGTCTGGAAACACCATATATTTT. Its translation: CASSLERGSGNTIYF.

CDR3 nucleotides: TGTGCCAGCCGTGGGAGCTACGAGCAGTACTTC. This encodes CASRGSYEQYF. V usage is TRBV3-1 (or the pseudogene TRBV3-2) and J usage is TRBJ2-7; TRBD2 is a possible D gene (5 bases). Germline assignment: CDR1 LGHDT and CDR2 YNNKEL (reference sequence). The length of the CDR3 is 11 residues. Trimming left V 8 bases short and J 3 bases short, with 8 bases between.

The gene calls are TRBV5-1 and TRBJ1-4; TRBD1 might be the D (5 bases). There are 15 residues in the CDR3. V was trimmed by 3 bases and J by 3 bases, leaving 12 bases between them. Germline V gene lookup returns CDR1 SGHRS and CDR2 YFSETQ. The DNA for the CDR3 is TGCGCCAGCAGCTCTACAGGTCCACCTAATGAAAAACTGTTTTTT. Translation gives CASSSTGPPNEKLFF.

The rearrangement links TRBV7-8 to TRBJ2-5; no definite D call. Looked up from germline, CDR1 is SGHVS and CDR2 is FQNEAQ. The CDR3 sequence is 12 residues long. The ends were cut back, 4 bases at V and 4 bases at J, with 7 bases in the middle. CDR3 nucleotide sequence: TGTGCCAGCAGCTCCGGAGCAGAGACCCAGTACTTC. Its translation is CASSSGAETQYF.

V gene TRBV6-5 combines with J gene TRBJ2-5; 9 bases match TRBD1. Germline CDR1 and CDR2: MNHEY and SVGAGI. Trimming cost V 6 bases and J 5 bases; bases outside gene matches: 4. CDR3 length: 13 amino acids. The CDR3 nucleotides read TGTGCCAGCAGCCAAGACAGGGGGGAGACCCAGTACTTC. Its translation is CASSQDRGETQYF.

The V gene is TRBV2, the J gene TRBJ2-1, with D possibly being TRBD2 (6 bases). In germline, CDR1 is SNHLY, CDR2 FYNNEI. V lost 3 bases and J 6 bases, leaving 15 bases between the germline ends. The CDR3 spans 15 residues. The CDR3 spells CASSDSSVGSNEQFF. CDR3 DNA sequence: TGTGCCAGCAGTGATTCTAGCGTGGGAAGCAATGAGCAGTTCTTC. Supplemented by reference TRBV2 and TRBJ2-1, the full variable domain reads EPEVTQTPSHQVTQMGQEVILRCVPISNHLYFYWYRQILGQKVEFLVSFYNNEISEKSEIFDDQFSVERPDGSNFTLKIRSTKLEDSAMYFCASSDSSVGSNEQFFGPGTRLTVL.

The chain has TRBV18 and TRBJ1-2; TRBD1 matches at 9 bases. Germline CDR1 KGHSH, CDR2 LQKENI. The CDR3 totals 14 residues. J gave up 3 bases and V 4 bases, and 3 bases lay outside the gene matches. The CDR3 loop is CASSRQGGDYGYTF. The CDR3, as DNA: TGTGCCAGCTCACGACAGGGGGGAGACTATGGCTACACCTTC.

J is TRBJ2-1 and V is TRBV9, with TRBD2 identical over 13 bases. This CDR3 has 15 amino acids. Germline V gene sequence: CDR1 SGDLS, CDR2 YYNGEE. Trimming cost V 3 bases and J 5 bases; bases outside gene matches: 2. CDR3 residues: CASSGTSGGNNEQFF. The CDR3 DNA follows: TGTGCCAGCAGCGGGACTAGCGGGGGAAACAATGAGCAGTTCTTC.

The V and J genes are TRBV19 and TRBJ2-6, with 7 bases matching TRBD2. CDR1 and CDR2 (germline): LNHDA, SQIVND (reference sequence). The J segment lost 0 bases and the V segment lost 7 bases, leaving 12 bases of the junction unmatched. This CDR3 is built from 18 residues. This CDR3 reads CASTPLGGVRSGANVLTF. In nucleotides, the CDR3 is TGTGCCAGTACCCCCCTGGGGGGGGTCCGCTCTGGGGCCAACGTCCTGACTTTC.

This chain links TRBV15 with TRBJ1-2; the match to TRBD1 covers 9 bases. V gave up 3 bases and J gave up 2 bases; unmatched junction bases: 4. The germline gives CDR1 LNHNV, CDR2 YYDKDF (reference sequence). CDR3 size: 15 residues. The CDR3: CATSSLGQGNYGYTF. CDR3 in DNA: TGTGCCACCAGCAGCCTGGGACAGGGAAACTATGGCTACACCTTC.

V usage is TRBV18 and J usage is TRBJ1-5; 7 bases are shared with TRBD1. V lost 4 bases and J lost 0; bases outside the gene matches: 9. Germline assignment: CDR1 KGHSH and CDR2 LQKENI. This CDR3 is 17 amino acids long. DNA of the CDR3: TGTGCCAGCTCACTAAACTCAGGGGGATCTAGCAATCAGCCCCAGCATTTT. Translation: CASSLNSGGSSNQPQHF.

This chain joins TRBV28 and TRBJ1-5, with TRBD1 matching 10 bases. Germline V gives CDR1 MDHEN, CDR2 SYDVKM. The length of the CDR3 is 16 residues. Unmatched junction bases numbered 7, after V lost 3 bases and J lost 5 bases. The chain's CDR3 is CASSFDRGRGYQPQHF. CDR3 in DNA: TGTGCCAGCAGTTTTGACAGGGGGCGCGGATATCAGCCCCAGCATTTT.

The chain has TRBV10-2 and TRBJ2-3; the match to TRBD2 covers 15 bases. Germline V gives CDR1 WSHSY, CDR2 SAAADI. The CDR3 contains 17 residues. J was trimmed by 7 bases and V by 0 bases; bases with no gene match: 5. The CDR3 bases are TGCGCCAGCAGTGAGTCGGGACTAGCGGGAGGATGGAATACGCAGTATTTT. The encoded protein is CASSESGLAGGWNTQYF.

The chain carries TRBV5-1 and TRBJ2-1; 10 nucleotides line up with TRBD2. In germline, CDR1 is SGHRS, CDR2 YFSETQ. The CDR3 length is 14 residues. V gave up 2 bases and J gave up 5 bases; unmatched junction bases: 1. CDR3 region: CASSLTSGNNEQFF. The CDR3 DNA follows: TGCGCCAGCAGCTTAACTAGCGGGAACAATGAGCAGTTCTTC.

The genes are TRBV19 and TRBJ1-2, with 7 bases lining up with TRBD1. Looked up from germline, CDR1 is LNHDA and CDR2 is SQIVND (reference sequence). The V and J ends lost 9 bases and 7 bases, in that order; junction bases with no gene match: 17. The CDR3 is made up of 15 amino acids. The chain's CDR3 is CASQIPMIQGSGYTF. The CDR3 region has the DNA TGTGCCAGCCAGATACCAATGATACAGGGGTCTGGCTACACCTTC. Full variable domain (missing parts from reference TRBV19 and TRBJ1-2): DGGITQSPKYLFRKEGQNVTLSCEQNLNHDAMYWYRQDPGQGLRLIYYSQIVNDFQKGDIAEGYSVSREKKESFPLTVTSAQKNPTAFYLCASQIPMIQGSGYTFGSGTRLTVV.

The chain has TRBV4-1 and TRBJ1-4; the D is unclear. Germline-derived CDR1 and CDR2 are MGHRA and YSYEKL. The CDR3 covers 14 residues. Trimming cost V 4 bases and J 7 bases, with 13 bases left between them. The CDR3 here is CASSRHSESEKLFF. CDR3 DNA sequence: TGCGCCAGCAGCCGACACAGTGAGAGTGAAAAACTGTTTTTT.

The chain carries TRBV5-1 and TRBJ1-6; 9 positions match TRBD1. Trimming cost V 4 bases and J 4 bases; bases outside gene matches: 3. Germline loops: CDR1 SGHRS, CDR2 YFSETQ. The CDR3 is 15 amino acids. For the CDR3, the DNA is TGCGCCAGCAGCCCAGGACAGGGGTATAATTCACCCCTCCACTTT. It yields the protein CASSPGQGYNSPLHF.

The gene calls are TRBV30 and TRBJ1-5; tentatively, D is TRBD1 (6 bases). Between the trimmed V and J ends, which lost 1 base and 0 bases, there was a span of 10 bases. The CDR3 is 15 residues long. Germline lookup yields CDR1 GTSNPN and CDR2 SVGIG (reference sequence). The CDR3 nucleotides are TGTGCCTGGAGTGACAGGGTTAATAGCAATCAGCCCCAGCATTTT. The encoded protein is CAWSDRVNSNQPQHF.